The 18 T cell receptor beta chains given below trace back to one sample, sequenced in a study of cytomegalovirus exposure and HLA in healthy donors. The PCR made use of 60 Vbeta and 13 Jbeta primers. Assay used: immunoSEQ multiplex PCR; TCRdb lists only in-frame clones, some missing. The profile covers more than 90,000 clones, with about 75% appearing a single time and 7% to 9% taken by the ten largest. The sequenced sample consisted of PBMCs. The receptors were gathered from a man aged 40-49 years in good health and CMV-seropositive.

This clone came up a few times. The chain has TRBV5-1 and TRBJ2-1; TRBD2 aligns across 9 bases. The CDR3 spans 12 residues. V was pared by 5 bases and J by 15 bases, with 9 bases of the junction left unmatched. Germline V gene sequence: CDR1 SGHRS, CDR2 YFSETQ. CDR3 DNA sequence: TGCGCCAGCAGGGTCCTCGGGACTAGCCCGTTCTTC. Translating it yields CASRVLGTSPFF.

This clone was counted once. The chain has TRBV6-5 and TRBJ1-1; weak D call: TRBD1 (6 bases). The germline gives CDR1 MNHEY, CDR2 SVGAGI. This CDR3 has 14 residues. V was pared by 5 bases and J by 1 base, with 11 bases between. This chain's CDR3 is CASSTWTENTEAFF. In nucleotides, the CDR3 is TGTGCCAGCAGTACCTGGACAGAGAACACTGAAGCTTTCTTT.

This clone came up a few times. The V call is TRBV7-6, the J call TRBJ2-5; TRBD2 aligns across 7 bases. Trimming cost V 1 base and J 5 bases; bases outside gene matches: 4. Germline loops: CDR1 SGHVS, CDR2 FNYEAQ. CDR3 size: 14 residues. The CDR3 loop is CASSLVASGETQYF. CDR3 DNA: TGTGCCAGCAGCTTAGTTGCTAGCGGTGAGACCCAGTACTTC.

The rearrangement links TRBV10-1 to TRBJ2-1; TRBD1 matches at 10 bases. This CDR3 contains 14 residues. The trim removed 8 bases at V and 6 bases at J, leaving 7 bases unmatched. Germline lookup yields CDR1 WNHNN and CDR2 SYGVQD (reference sequence). CDR3 loop: CASSRQGAFNEQFF. As DNA, the CDR3 is TGCGCCAGCTCCCGACAGGGGGCGTTCAATGAGCAGTTCTTC.

The chain carries TRBV2 and TRBJ1-2; maybe TRBD1 (6 bases). V lost 8 bases and J lost 3, with 16 bases in between. CDR3 length: 14 residues. CDR1 and CDR2 from the germline V gene are SNHLY and FYNNEI. CDR3 residues: CASLTPSGDYGYTF. CDR3 nucleotides: TGTGCCAGCCTGACTCCCTCAGGGGACTATGGCTACACCTTC.

This clone appeared a single time. The rearrangement joins TRBV28 to TRBJ1-1; D unclear. Trimming left V 3 bases short and J 0 bases short, with 8 bases between. Germline V gene lookup returns CDR1 MDHEN and CDR2 SYDVKM. This CDR3 region has 14 residues. The CDR3 DNA is TGTGCCAGCAGTTTCGGGATGATGAACACTGAAGCTTTCTTT. Translation: CASSFGMMNTEAFF.

The chain joins TRBV7-2 to TRBJ2-5; 15 bases line up with TRBD2. The CDR3 totals 15 residues. V trimming: 8 bases; J trimming: 5 bases; junction bases outside the gene matches: 6. Germline V CDR1 and CDR2: SGHTA, FQGNSA. CDR3 in DNA: TGTGCCAGCCGGACTAGCGGGAGGGCCCAGGAGACCCAGTACTTC. This gives the protein CASRTSGRAQETQYF.

This chain uses TRBV5-1 with TRBJ2-7; maybe TRBD2 (6 bases). CDR1 is SGHRS, CDR2 YFSETQ, per germline. This CDR3 is built from 18 residues. Trimming left V 3 bases short and J 6 bases short, with 28 bases between. This CDR3 is CASSSHGSLGGIPGEQYF. Here the CDR3 DNA reads TGCGCCAGCAGCTCACACGGGTCGCTCGGAGGGATTCCGGGCGAGCAGTACTTC.

The chain has TRBV23-1 and TRBJ2-7; D unresolved. TRBV23-1 is recorded as an ORF, its role being uncertain. CDR3 length: 17 residues. V shed 0 bases and J shed 3 bases, with 18 bases lying between them. CDR3 in DNA: TGCGCCAGCAGTCAATCAAAGACCGCCCGGGTGAGCTACGAGCAGTACTTC. Protein sequence: CASSQSKTARVSYEQYF.

This rearrangement joins TRBV6-1 to TRBJ2-4; possibly TRBD1 for D (6 bases). V dropped 5 bases and J dropped 8 bases, with 10 bases sitting between them. The CDR3 totals 12 residues. Germline loops: CDR1 MNHNS, CDR2 SASEGT. The CDR3 DNA sequence: TGTGCCAGCAGTCCGACAGGTTACATTCAGTACTTC. This encodes CASSPTGYIQYF.

The chain employs TRBV28 and TRBJ2-1, with D perhaps matching TRBD2 (6 bases). The CDR3 runs 16 residues. V was trimmed by 6 bases and J by 2 bases, leaving 17 bases between them. Germline-derived CDR1 and CDR2 are MDHEN and SYDVKM. The CDR3 region has the DNA TGTGCCAGCAGCCCGCGTGAGGGCGGGACCTACAATGAGCAGTTCTTC. Protein sequence: CASSPREGGTYNEQFF.

The chain joins TRBV19 to TRBJ2-7; perhaps TRBD1 as D (6 bases). Trimming cost V 3 bases and J 2 bases, with 14 bases left between them. CDR1 LNHDA and CDR2 SQIVND come from the germline V gene (reference sequence). This CDR3 is 15 amino acids long. Written as DNA, the CDR3 is TGTGCCAGTAGTATTCGGCCCCAGGGGACCTACGAGCAGTACTTC. Amino acids: CASSIRPQGTYEQYF.

The chain is built from TRBV6-1 and TRBJ2-1; D is ambiguous. Per the germline V gene, CDR1 is MNHNS and CDR2 is SASEGT. Between the trimmed V and J ends, which lost 2 bases and 8 bases, there was a span of 19 bases. The CDR3 runs to 16 residues. The CDR3 here is CASSERSSGEFYEQFF. CDR3 coding DNA: TGTGCCAGCAGTGAACGATCGTCAGGCGAGTTCTATGAGCAGTTCTTC.

A few counts support this clone. The rearrangement links TRBV4-1 to TRBJ2-7, with TRBD1 as a possible D gene (6 bases). There are 13 residues in the CDR3. V was trimmed by 0 bases and J by 7 bases, leaving 10 bases between them. Germline V gene data show CDR1 as MGHRA and CDR2 as YSYEKL. The CDR3 reads CASSQDRGCEQYF. The CDR3 DNA reads TGCGCCAGCAGCCAAGATAGGGGGTGTGAGCAGTACTTC.

This sequence joins TRBV27 and TRBJ2-1; TRBD2 is a possible D gene (5 bases). V lost 6 bases, J lost 0 bases, and 18 bases lay in between. The CDR3 totals 17 residues. The V gene's germline CDR1 is MNHEY and CDR2 SMNVEV (reference sequence). CDR3 coding DNA: TGTGCCAGCAGCCTATGGGCTACTAGTAGCTCCTACAATGAGCAGTTCTTC. It encodes CASSLWATSSSYNEQFF.

The chain uses TRBV6-1 and TRBJ2-2, with D possibly being TRBD2 (5 bases). V was cut by 8 bases and J by 7 bases, with 17 bases left in between. The CDR3 has 14 amino acids. The germline V gene has CDR1 MNHNS and CDR2 SASEGT. The CDR3, as DNA: TGTGCCAGCTCCAAGGACTTCGGGTTCGGGGAGCTGTTTTTT. This translates into CASSKDFGFGELFF.

This chain uses TRBV9 with TRBJ2-5, with 7 bases that match TRBD2. V lost 1 base to trimming and J lost 11 bases; unmatched junction nucleotides: 17. The CDR3 extends over 16 amino acids. Per germline, CDR1 SGDLS and CDR2 YYNGEE. This CDR3 is CASSVNQGGSTREQYF. In DNA, the CDR3 is TGTGCCAGCAGCGTAAACCAGGGCGGGAGTACGAGGGAGCAGTACTTC.

The V and J genes are TRBV7-8 and TRBJ2-3; 9 nucleotides align to TRBD1. V shed 2 bases and J 4 bases; nucleotides not matched to a gene: 4. The CDR3 sequence is 15 residues long. Germline V lookup: CDR1 SGHVS, CDR2 FQNEAQ. CDR3 protein: CASSLNRGPADTQYF. The CDR3 bases are TGTGCCAGCAGCTTAAACAGGGGGCCGGCAGATACGCAGTATTTT.